This entry concerns a single TCR beta chain. Other DNA sequences within the sample encode an identical CDR3. As originally analysed: By means of reference gene primer amplification, nucleated cell counts were estimated. TCRdb's table, derived via immunoSEQ multiplex PCR, lists solely in-frame clones and lacks some. V, J and clone size reflect that table, while D and trimming were determined from the DNA. The sample yields 130,000 to 150,000 clones, about four fifths seen once. Trimming removed 4 bases from V and 0 bases from J; junction bases left unmatched: 4. The CDR3 is 15 residues long. Germline V gene lookup returns CDR1 LGHNA and CDR2 YSLEER. The data belong to a study of blood T cell repertoires in COVID-19. Background on the study: There were acute and convalescent COVID-19 samples, and they came from the United States, Italy and Spain.

A PCR-confirmed or clinician-diagnosed COVID-19 case had contacted exposed participants within 2 weeks of entry. This receptor was identified in a woman aged 45-65 years who had been exposed to COVID-19. This chain connects TRBV4-3 to TRBJ2-7, with TRBD1 matching 9 bases. Sequenced material: PBMCs or T cells enriched from blood (not recorded which). CDR3 bases: TGCGCCAGCAGCCCGGGGACAGGGAGCTCCTACGAGCAGTACTTC. It encodes CASSPGTGSSYEQYF.